This T cell receptor beta chain came from a study of shared clonotypes between healthy human individuals. The overall study: Plates per donor: three CD4 naive, three CD4 memory, two CD8 naive, one CD8 memory. Study results and caveats: A handful of donors showed sharing of roughly 5% of naive CD4 clonotypes. Generally, estimated richness proved larger in naive subsets than it did in memory subsets.

The deep-level immunoSEQ assay was used. Generated by immunoSEQ multiplex PCR, the TCRdb table keeps only in-frame clones and is missing some. This repertoire shows over a million clones, 75% to 85% found once; its top ten account for 0.6% to 0.75%. This CDR3 is built from 15 residues. The germline V and J ends were trimmed by 4 bases and 3 bases, with 16 bases remaining between them. The germline V gene encodes CDR1 PRHDT and CDR2 FYEKMQ (reference sequence). This clone was seen many times. Its cognate antigen is unknown. Sequencing was performed on memory CD4+ T cells from PBMCs. Sample subset: CD45RA-negative fraction. V gene TRBV13 combines with J gene TRBJ2-7, with a weak D call TRBD2 (5 bases). The TCR originated in a man aged 18 to 29 in good health. Some clones in this sample may be carry-over from other donors' samples. The CDR3 DNA is TGTGCCAGCAGCTCCATAACTAGACCCTTCTACGAGCAGTACTTC. Translated, it gives CASSSITRPFYEQYF. Together with reference TRBV13 and TRBJ2-7, the CDR3 gives the full variable domain: AAGVIQSPRHLIKEKRETATLKCYPIPRHDTVYWYQQGPGQDPQFLISFYEKMQSDKGSIPDRFSAQQFSDYHSELNMSSLELGDSALYFCASSSITRPFYEQYFGPGTRLTVT.